These 17 T cell receptor beta chains came from one sample sequenced in a study of vaccination and CD4 T cells after COVID-19. Sequencing of DNA taken from cultured CD4+ T cells relied on the Oncomine TCR Beta short-read assay. TCRdb recomputed calls from the PCR reads with MiXCR, one row per CDR3 protein. The sample shows 20,000 to 25,000 distinct CDR3 sequences, around 33% of them seen only once. Their cognate antigens are unknown. Time point: late sampling 161 to 241 days after vaccination in three convalescent patients. Treatment meaning: approximately nine-day PBMC culture with coronavirus spike peptide pools or control peptides (ViraFEST assay). The sequences come from CD4+ T cells from blood, cultured in vitro, collected about 7 months after SARS-CoV-2 vaccination. The origin of the receptors is a human donor who had recovered from COVID-19.

This sequence joins TRBV27 and TRBJ1-1; TRBD1 matches 8 bases. J lost 0 bases, V lost 5 bases, and 8 bases had no gene match. The CDR3 sequence is 16 residues long. Looked up from germline, CDR1 is MNHEY and CDR2 is SMNVEV (reference sequence). The CDR3 nucleotides read TGTGCCAGCAGTGATAAAACGACAGGGGTGAACACTGAAGCTTTCTTT. The encoded protein is CASSDKTTGVNTEAFF.

This chain links TRBV20-1 with TRBJ2-5; D may correspond to TRBD1 or TRBD2 (5 bases each). The CDR3 is 16 residues long. Germline CDR1 DFQATT, CDR2 SNEGSKA (reference sequence). Between the trimmed V and J ends, which lost 1 base and 2 bases, there was a span of 17 bases. The CDR3 DNA sequence: TGCAGTGCTAGAGTTTTCGGGGCAGGGCTACAAGAGACCCAGTACTTC. This sequence encodes CSARVFGAGLQETQYF.

The chain employs TRBV28 and TRBJ1-2; maybe TRBD1 (6 bases). The ends were cut back, 8 bases at V and 3 bases at J, with 10 bases in the middle. The CDR3 is 12 residues long. In germline, CDR1 is MDHEN, CDR2 SYDVKM. Here the CDR3 reads CASRDTDYGYTF. The CDR3 DNA follows: TGTGCCAGCCGGGACACGGACTATGGCTACACCTTC.

This clonotype came up a few times. This chain joins TRBV6-5 and TRBJ2-7; the D gene is possibly TRBD1 (5 bases). The CDR3 totals 14 residues. V was cut by 0 bases and J by 1 base, with 7 bases left in between. The germline gives CDR1 MNHEY, CDR2 SVGAGI. CDR3 coding DNA: TGTGCCAGCAGTTACTCCCAGGGTTCCTACGAGCAGTACTTC. This gives the protein CASSYSQGSYEQYF.

The rearrangement links TRBV6-5 to TRBJ1-1; D is uncertain. Germline V CDR1 and CDR2: MNHEY, SVGAGI. The CDR3 extends over 13 amino acids. V was cut by 3 bases and J by 1 base, with 6 bases left in between. The chain's CDR3 is CASSYRTNTEAFF. Written as DNA, the CDR3 is TGTGCCAGCAGTTATCGGACGAACACTGAAGCTTTCTTT.

This clonotype has more than one count but fewer than ten. V usage is TRBV7-6 and J usage is TRBJ2-2; TRBD1 or TRBD2 may be the D gene (5 bases each). This CDR3 spans 13 amino acids. The germline gives CDR1 SGHVS, CDR2 FNYEAQ. V shed 3 bases and J shed 5 bases, with 7 bases lying between them. The CDR3 loop is CASSFGTTGELFF. In nucleotides, the CDR3 is TGTGCCAGCAGCTTCGGGACGACCGGGGAGCTGTTTTTT.

The chain has TRBV29-1 and TRBJ1-2; a weak D match, TRBD1 (6 bases). Germline CDR1 reads SQVTM; CDR2 reads ANQGSEA. The germline V and J ends were trimmed by 4 bases and 1 base, with 10 bases remaining between them. The CDR3 runs to 13 residues. As DNA, the CDR3 is TGCAGCGTTGCAGGGGTGGATAACTATGGCTACACCTTC. Translated: CSVAGVDNYGYTF.

The rearrangement uses TRBV27 and TRBJ2-1, with 11 bases lining up with TRBD2. V lost 8 bases and J lost 2; bases outside the gene matches: 8. Germline CDR1 reads MNHEY; CDR2 reads SMNVEV (reference sequence). CDR3 length: 16 residues. The CDR3 DNA follows: TGTGCCAGCCGGACTAGCGGGCCCGAAACCTACAATGAGCAGTTCTTC. Translating gives CASRTSGPETYNEQFF.

DNA for the CDR3: TGTGCCAGCTCACCAGGTATCCATATGAACACTGAAGCTTTCTTT. Translated: CASSPGIHMNTEAFF. The chain recombines TRBV18 with TRBJ1-1; D remains ambiguous. V was cut by 2 bases and J by 0 bases, with 10 bases left in between. CDR3 length equals 15 residues. Germline CDR1 KGHSH, CDR2 LQKENI.

This chain joins TRBV7-2 and TRBJ2-1, with 7 positions matching TRBD2. This CDR3 comprises 16 residues. In germline, CDR1 is SGHTA, CDR2 FQGNSA. Trimming cost V 1 base and J 6 bases; bases outside gene matches: 9. CDR3 sequence (DNA): TGTGCCAGCAGCTTAGGTCCTGGGCTAGCGGCCAATGAGCAGTTCTTC. Protein: CASSLGPGLAANEQFF.

The sample holds a few counts of this clonotype. The J gene is TRBJ2-7, the V gene TRBV7-8; D is ambiguous. Trimming took 1 base from V and 2 from J, leaving 15 bases between them. Germline CDR1 reads SGHVS; CDR2 reads FQNEAQ. This CDR3 region has 16 residues. CDR3: CASSLVVGRLTYEQYF. The CDR3, as DNA: TGTGCCAGCAGCTTAGTGGTCGGCCGGTTAACCTACGAGCAGTACTTC.

V usage is TRBV6-1 and J usage is TRBJ2-7; perhaps TRBD2 as D (5 bases). The germline CDR1 and CDR2 sequences are MNHNS and SASEGT. V lost 5 bases to trimming and J lost 6 bases, with 14 bases between them. This CDR3 region has 13 residues. CDR3 bases: TGTGCCAGCAGTCCGGATAGACGGGGCGAGCAGTACTTC. Translation: CASSPDRRGEQYF.

The chain employs TRBV6-1 and TRBJ2-3; D tentatively fits TRBD1 or TRBD2 (5 bases each). Trimming took 7 bases from V and 2 from J, leaving 10 bases between them. The CDR3 length is 13 residues. Looked up from germline, CDR1 is MNHNS and CDR2 is SASEGT. The DNA for the CDR3 is TGTGCCAGCACACGGGGCCTCACAGATACGCAGTATTTT. Protein product: CASTRGLTDTQYF.

The chain is built from TRBV28 and TRBJ1-6, with unresolved D. There are 15 residues in the CDR3. CDR1 MDHEN and CDR2 SYDVKM come from the germline V gene. V was pared by 1 base and J by 7 bases, with 11 bases between. Written as DNA, the CDR3 is TGTGCCAGCAGTTTATCCTTAGGGCCCAATTCACCCCTCCACTTT. Translating gives CASSLSLGPNSPLHF.

The J gene is TRBJ1-5, the V gene TRBV21-1; TRBD1 is taken as the D call from the table, unchecked against the DNA. TRBV21-1 is noted as a pseudogene. The length of the CDR3 is 17 residues. CDR3 bases: TGTGCCAGCAGGCTTCCCAGGGTCGGAGGAAGCAATCAGCCCCAGCATTTT. It yields the protein CASRLPRVGGSNQPQHF.

This clonotype was counted between two and nine times. The V gene is TRBV19, the J gene TRBJ1-5, with 7 bases identical to TRBD1. The CDR3 sequence is 15 residues long. V gave up 3 bases and J gave up 4 bases; unmatched junction bases: 6. Germline CDR1 reads LNHDA; CDR2 reads SQIVND (reference sequence). This CDR3 is CASSMSTGNNQPQHF. The CDR3 DNA follows: TGTGCCAGTAGTATGTCGACAGGGAATAATCAGCCCCAGCATTTT. The full variable domain, completed using reference TRBV19 and TRBJ1-5, is DGGITQSPKYLFRKEGQNVTLSCEQNLNHDAMYWYRQDPGQGLRLIYYSQIVNDFQKGDIAEGYSVSREKKESFPLTVTSAQKNPTAFYLCASSMSTGNNQPQHFGDGTRLSIL.

This clonotype has only one observation. The V and J genes are TRBV11-3 and TRBJ2-1, with TRBD2 matching 10 bases. CDR3 length: 15 residues. V shed 1 base, J shed 6 bases, and the junction held 3 bases outside the gene matches. Germline V CDR1 and CDR2: SGHNT, YENEEA. Here the CDR3 reads CASSLVSSGSNEQFF. In DNA form, the CDR3 reads TGTGCCAGCAGCTTAGTGTCTAGCGGGAGCAATGAGCAGTTCTTC.